The 2 T cell receptor beta chains reported below all come from one sample, sequenced in a study of blood T cell repertoires in COVID-19. The table came from immunoSEQ multiplex PCR; TCRdb's copy has only in-frame clones and leaves some out. The table records approximately 180,000 clones, approximately 92% of them present only once. The specimen was PBMCs or T cells enriched from blood (not recorded which). These receptors were taken from a woman between 40 and 50 years old with acute COVID-19.

This clone was detected only once. The CDR3 DNA follows: TGTGCCAGCAGCTTAGACGACAGGGGGCTTAAGGGCTACACCTTC. Encoded protein: CASSLDDRGLKGYTF. The chain joins TRBV11-2 to TRBJ1-2; 10 bases are a match to TRBD1. The junction had 6 bases not matched to a gene; V was cut back by 0 bases and J by 8 bases. Germline V gene data show CDR1 as SGHAT and CDR2 as FQNNGV. CDR3 length equals 15 residues.

The V call is TRBV19, the J call TRBJ2-3, with D possibly matching TRBD2 (5 bases). From germline, CDR1 is LNHDA and CDR2 SQIVND (reference sequence). Trimming took off 10 bases at V and 3 bases at J, with 8 bases between the two ends. The CDR3 is 11 residues long. The DNA for the CDR3 is TGTGCCACCGGGGTTACAGATACGCAGTATTTT. Amino acids: CATGVTDTQYF.